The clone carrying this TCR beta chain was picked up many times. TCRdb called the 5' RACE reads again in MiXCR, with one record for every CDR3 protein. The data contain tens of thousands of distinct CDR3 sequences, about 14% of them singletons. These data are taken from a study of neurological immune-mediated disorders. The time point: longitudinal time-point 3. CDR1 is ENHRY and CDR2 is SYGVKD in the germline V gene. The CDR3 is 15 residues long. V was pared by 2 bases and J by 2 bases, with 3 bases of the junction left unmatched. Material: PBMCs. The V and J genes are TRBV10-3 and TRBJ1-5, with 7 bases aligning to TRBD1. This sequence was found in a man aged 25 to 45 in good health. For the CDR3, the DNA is TGTGCCATCAGTGAGCACGGGACAGGCAATCAGCCCCAGCATTTT. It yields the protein CAISEHGTGNQPQHF.